These T cell receptor beta chains were read from a single sample in a study of blood T cell repertoires in COVID-19. Clones were sequenced by immunoSEQ multiplex PCR, and TCRdb holds only the in-frame ones, with some missing. The table has fewer than 250,000 clones, 84% seen once; the top ten hold roughly a tenth. Sequenced material: peripheral blood. These TCRs come from an elderly woman with COVID-19, enrolled during active disease. Each CDR3 is given with its conserved first and last residue. A D gene is named only where the DNA matches it firmly. The size field is filled for only some rows; it gives once, few, many or a size class.

D gene: NA; clone size: NA; J gene: TRBJ1-1; V gene: TRBV6-5; CDR3 DNA: TGTGCCAGCAGTCCTTTGGACTGGCCCACCACTGAAGCTTTCTTT; CDR3 protein: CASSPLDWPTTEAFF
D gene: NA; clone size: NA; J gene: TRBJ2-3; V gene: TRBV27; CDR3 DNA: TGTGCCAGCACCCCAGGGGGCACAGATACGCAGTATTTT; CDR3 protein: CASTPGGTDTQYF
D gene: NA; clone size: NA; J gene: TRBJ1-2; V gene: TRBV3-1/TRBV3-2; CDR3 DNA: TGTGCCAGCAGCCAAGAGGGGGGGCAGCGAGTCCTCTATGGCTACACCTTC; CDR3 protein: CASSQEGGQRVLYGYTF
D gene: NA; clone size: few; J gene: TRBJ2-5; V gene: TRBV5-1; CDR3 DNA: TGCGCCAGCAGCTTGGCAGGGCAGGGGGAGACCCAGTACTTC; CDR3 protein: CASSLAGQGETQYF
D gene: NA; clone size: NA; J gene: TRBJ1-3; V gene: TRBV11-2; CDR3 DNA: TGTGCCAGCAGCCCCCAGGGAGGCTACACCATATATTTT; CDR3 protein: CASSPQGGYTIYF
D gene: TRBD1; clone size: NA; J gene: TRBJ2-2; V gene: TRBV28; CDR3 DNA: TGTGCCAGCAGCCCTTCTCTGACAGGGACGCGCACCGGGGAGCTGTTTTTT; CDR3 protein: CASSPSLTGTRTGELFF
D gene: TRBD1; clone size: NA; J gene: TRBJ1-5; V gene: TRBV28; CDR3 DNA: TGTGCCAGCAGTTTTTCCCCGACAGGGGAGAATCAGCCCCAGCATTTT; CDR3 protein: CASSFSPTGENQPQHF
D gene: TRBD2; clone size: NA; J gene: TRBJ2-1; V gene: TRBV14; CDR3 DNA: TGTGCCAGCAGCCTTACGGTCGGCGGGGGGGGGAATGAGCAGTTCTTC; CDR3 protein: CASSLTVGGGGNEQFF
D gene: NA; clone size: NA; J gene: TRBJ1-5; V gene: TRBV6-6; CDR3 DNA: TGTGCCAGCAGTTGGGAGGGCAGTAGCAATCAGCCCCAGCATTTT; CDR3 protein: CASSWEGSSNQPQHF
D gene: NA; clone size: NA; J gene: TRBJ1-1; V gene: TRBV18; CDR3 DNA: TGTGCCAGCTCACCAGAGAGGGCCAGCACTGAAGCTTTCTTT; CDR3 protein: CASSPERASTEAFF
D gene: NA; clone size: NA; J gene: TRBJ1-1; V gene: TRBV20-1; CDR3 DNA: TGCAGTGCTATATTACAGGGTGGAGCTTTCTTT; CDR3 protein: CSAILQGGAFF
D gene: NA; clone size: once; J gene: TRBJ1-4; V gene: TRBV15; CDR3 DNA: TGTGCCACCAGCCTTCGGACTCGGGGGAATGAAAAACTGTTTTTT; CDR3 protein: CATSLRTRGNEKLFF
D gene: TRBD1; clone size: once; J gene: TRBJ2-7; V gene: TRBV10-3; CDR3 DNA: TGTGCCTTACGGACAGGGACCTACGAGCAGTACTTC; CDR3 protein: CALRTGTYEQYF
D gene: NA; clone size: once; J gene: TRBJ1-1; V gene: TRBV9; CDR3 DNA: TGTGCCAGCAGCCCCCGCGAGAGGGTGAACACTGAAGCTTTCTTT; CDR3 protein: CASSPRERVNTEAFF
D gene: NA; clone size: NA; J gene: TRBJ1-5; V gene: TRBV2; CDR3 DNA: TGTGCCAGCAGTGTAGGGGATAGCAATCAGCCCCAGCATTTT; CDR3 protein: CASSVGDSNQPQHF
D gene: TRBD1; clone size: NA; J gene: TRBJ1-6; V gene: TRBV7-9; CDR3 DNA: TGTGCCAGCAGCTTAGATCCGGGACAGGGTGGATCACCCCTCCACTTT; CDR3 protein: CASSLDPGQGGSPLHF
D gene: TRBD2; clone size: NA; J gene: TRBJ2-7; V gene: TRBV6-6; CDR3 DNA: TGTGCCAGCAGTTATGGCACTAGCGTCTACGAGCAGTACTTC; CDR3 protein: CASSYGTSVYEQYF
D gene: NA; clone size: NA; J gene: TRBJ2-1; V gene: TRBV7-2; CDR3 DNA: TGTGCCAGCAGCCCTGTATACAATGAGCAGTTCTTC; CDR3 protein: CASSPVYNEQFF
D gene: TRBD1; clone size: few; J gene: TRBJ2-7; V gene: TRBV6-5; CDR3 DNA: TGTGCCAGCAGAACGGGACAGGGAATCTACGAGCAGTACTTC; CDR3 protein: CASRTGQGIYEQYF
D gene: TRBD2; clone size: NA; J gene: TRBJ2-2; V gene: TRBV24-1; CDR3 DNA: TGTGCCACCAGTGATTCCAGGGAGGGGAACACCGGGGAGCTGTTTTTT; CDR3 protein: CATSDSREGNTGELFF
D gene: TRBD1; clone size: once; J gene: TRBJ2-7; V gene: TRBV27; CDR3 DNA: TGTGCCAGCAGTCCGGGGACAGGGGGCGAGTACTTC; CDR3 protein: CASSPGTGGEYF
D gene: NA; clone size: NA; J gene: TRBJ2-6; V gene: TRBV7-2; CDR3 DNA: TGTGCCAGCAGCTTATTCGTTGGGGCCAACGTCCTGACTTTC; CDR3 protein: CASSLFVGANVLTF
D gene: NA; clone size: NA; J gene: TRBJ1-5; V gene: TRBV6-5; CDR3 DNA: TGTGTACGCAGGGGATTTAGCAATCAGCCCCAGCATTTT; CDR3 protein: CVRRGFSNQPQHF
D gene: NA; clone size: NA; J gene: TRBJ1-1; V gene: TRBV5-1; CDR3 DNA: TGCGCCAGCAGCTTGGCCGGCAGTTTGAGGACTGAAGCTTTCTTT; CDR3 protein: CASSLAGSLRTEAFF
D gene: TRBD1; clone size: NA; J gene: TRBJ1-5; V gene: TRBV6-5; CDR3 DNA: TGTGCCAGCAGGGGGGACAGGTTGAGCAATCAGCCCCAGCATTTT; CDR3 protein: CASRGDRLSNQPQHF
D gene: NA; clone size: NA; J gene: TRBJ2-2; V gene: TRBV5-4; CDR3 DNA: NA; CDR3 protein: CASSFGLFGAGELFF
D gene: TRBD1; clone size: NA; J gene: TRBJ1-5; V gene: TRBV6-6; CDR3 DNA: TGTGCCAGCAGCAGTGGAGACAGGGATAGCAATCAGCCCCAGCATTTT; CDR3 protein: CASSSGDRDSNQPQHF
D gene: NA; clone size: NA; J gene: TRBJ1-1; V gene: TRBV5-1; CDR3 DNA: TGCGCCAGCAGCTTTTCGGCAGGCACTGAAGCTTTCTTT; CDR3 protein: CASSFSAGTEAFF
D gene: NA; clone size: NA; J gene: TRBJ1-5; V gene: TRBV7-2; CDR3 DNA: TGTGCCAGCAGCTCAGGGAATCAGCCCCAGCATTTT; CDR3 protein: CASSSGNQPQHF
D gene: TRBD1; clone size: NA; J gene: TRBJ1-6; V gene: TRBV7-3; CDR3 DNA: TGTGCCAGCAGCTCCGACAGGGGAGACCAACCCCTCCACTTT; CDR3 protein: CASSSDRGDQPLHF
D gene: TRBD2; clone size: NA; J gene: TRBJ2-5; V gene: TRBV15; CDR3 DNA: TGTGCCACCACTCTAGCGGGGGGGCACGAGACCCAGTACTTC; CDR3 protein: CATTLAGGHETQYF
D gene: TRBD1; clone size: NA; J gene: TRBJ1-1; V gene: TRBV6-5; CDR3 DNA: TGTGCCAGCAGTTACTCCGGGACAGGGGAAGCTTTCTTT; CDR3 protein: CASSYSGTGEAFF
D gene: NA; clone size: NA; J gene: TRBJ2-2; V gene: TRBV19; CDR3 DNA: TGTGCCAGTACCCTCCTCGGCGGGGAGCTGTTTTTT; CDR3 protein: CASTLLGGELFF
D gene: NA; clone size: NA; J gene: TRBJ1-2; V gene: TRBV2; CDR3 DNA: TGTGCCAGCAGACGGTCGGAACGGGACTATGGCTACACCTTC; CDR3 protein: CASRRSERDYGYTF
D gene: TRBD1; clone size: once; J gene: TRBJ1-1; V gene: TRBV19; CDR3 DNA: TGTGCCACGAGGGACAGGGAGCCCAAAGGCACTGAAGCTTTCTTT; CDR3 protein: CATRDREPKGTEAFF
D gene: TRBD1; clone size: NA; J gene: TRBJ1-2; V gene: TRBV3-1/TRBV3-2; CDR3 DNA: TGTGCCAGCAGTCCTACAGGGGTGGTAAACTATGGCTACACCTTC; CDR3 protein: CASSPTGVVNYGYTF
D gene: NA; clone size: few; J gene: TRBJ2-3; V gene: TRBV21-1; CDR3 DNA: TGTGCCAGCAGCAAAGATCCGGGTGCGCAGTATTTT; CDR3 protein: CASSKDPGAQYF
D gene: TRBD1; clone size: once; J gene: TRBJ1-2; V gene: TRBV18; CDR3 DNA: TGTGCCAGCTCACTCAACCGTGGAAGGACAGGAAGTAACTATGGCTACACCTTC; CDR3 protein: CASSLNRGRTGSNYGYTF
D gene: NA; clone size: once; J gene: TRBJ2-4; V gene: TRBV29-1; CDR3 DNA: TGCAGCGTTTTCTTTTCCCCAGGTGGGGCCAAAAACATTCAGTACTTC; CDR3 protein: CSVFFSPGGAKNIQYF
D gene: TRBD2; clone size: NA; J gene: TRBJ2-1; V gene: TRBV7-2; CDR3 DNA: TGTGCCAGCAGCCCCGCGGGGGTCTTGGATGAGCAGTTCTTC; CDR3 protein: CASSPAGVLDEQFF
D gene: TRBD2; clone size: once; J gene: TRBJ2-1; V gene: TRBV18; CDR3 DNA: TGTGCCAGCTCACGACTAGCGGGGGATTACAATGAGCAGTTCTTC; CDR3 protein: CASSRLAGDYNEQFF
D gene: TRBD1; clone size: NA; J gene: TRBJ1-1; V gene: TRBV6-5; CDR3 DNA: TGTGCCAGCAGAAGACAGGGGGACACTGAAGCTTTCTTT; CDR3 protein: CASRRQGDTEAFF
D gene: NA; clone size: NA; J gene: TRBJ1-1; V gene: TRBV7-9; CDR3 DNA: TGTGCCTCGGGGGTGAACACTGAAGCTTTCTTT; CDR3 protein: CASGVNTEAFF
D gene: TRBD1; clone size: NA; J gene: TRBJ1-4; V gene: TRBV3-1/TRBV3-2; CDR3 DNA: TGTGCCAGCAGCCAGGGACAGGGTTCTAATGAAAAACTGTTTTTT; CDR3 protein: CASSQGQGSNEKLFF
D gene: TRBD2; clone size: NA; J gene: TRBJ2-2; V gene: TRBV3-1/TRBV3-2; CDR3 DNA: TGTGCCAGCAGCCTTAGAGCGGGGGTGCTACCCGGGGAGCTGTTTTTT; CDR3 protein: CASSLRAGVLPGELFF
D gene: NA; clone size: NA; J gene: TRBJ2-3; V gene: TRBV2; CDR3 DNA: TGTGCCAGCAGTGAGAGGTGGCGGTCTAGCACAGATACGCAGTATTTT; CDR3 protein: CASSERWRSSTDTQYF
D gene: NA; clone size: NA; J gene: TRBJ1-5; V gene: TRBV6-5; CDR3 DNA: TGTGCCAGCAGTTACAGGGGGTTCAATCAGCCCCAGCATTTT; CDR3 protein: CASSYRGFNQPQHF